Listed below are T cell receptor beta chains from one sample, sequenced in a study of blood T cell repertoires in COVID-19. TCRdb's copy holds only in-frame clones and misses some; the assay was immunoSEQ multiplex PCR. Of some 260,000 clones listed, about 91% were seen once; the top ten hold around 6.6%. The material sequenced was peripheral blood. These receptors all come from a woman aged 30 to 39 with COVID-19, enrolled during active disease. Each CDR3 is given with its conserved first and last residue. The D gene is left open where the match is weak. Expanded clones get a size class; other rows say once, few or many, or leave the size out.

J gene	V gene	D gene	clone size	CDR3 protein	CDR3 DNA
TRBJ2-2	TRBV6-1	-	-	CASSDRGKRQGGKTGELFF	TGTGCCAGCAGTGATAGGGGGAAAAGACAGGGCGGGAAAACCGGGGAGCTGTTTTTT
TRBJ2-5	TRBV7-7	TRBD2	-	CASSLNSGGPGETQYF	TGTGCTAGCAGCTTGAATAGCGGGGGCCCGGGGGAGACCCAGTACTTC
TRBJ1-1	TRBV7-9	-	-	CASSFDRTVGLEAFF	TGTGCCAGCAGCTTCGATAGGACAGTGGGTCTTGAAGCTTTCTTT
TRBJ2-3	TRBV7-8	TRBD2	-	CASSHGTSGGTDTQYF	TGTGCCAGCAGCCACGGGACTAGCGGGGGCACAGATACGCAGTATTTT
TRBJ1-3	TRBV4-1	TRBD1	-	CASSQAGQGRNTIYF	TGCGCCAGCAGCCAAGCAGGACAGGGGAGAAACACCATATATTTT
TRBJ2-5	TRBV5-1	TRBD1	-	CASSQTGTGIRVGETQYF	TGCGCCAGCTCCCAAACCGGGACAGGGATCCGGGTTGGAGAGACCCAGTACTTC
TRBJ1-1	TRBV6-2/TRBV6-3	-	-	CASSYPIGGMNTEAFF	TGTGCCAGCAGTTACCCGATCGGGGGGATGAACACTGAAGCTTTCTTT
TRBJ2-1	TRBV7-8	-	-	CASSPLGYEQFF	TGTGCCAGCAGCCCGCTAGGCTATGAGCAGTTCTTC
TRBJ2-1	TRBV9	-	once	CASSQMTGGSGGREYNEQFF	TGTGCCAGCAGCCAAATGACAGGGGGCTCGGGCGGGAGGGAATACAATGAGCAGTTCTTC
TRBJ2-7	TRBV10-3	-	-	CAVRSGSTSYEQYF	TGTGCCGTTCGCTCAGGCAGTACTTCCTACGAGCAGTACTTC
TRBJ2-7	TRBV4-3	-	-	CASSQGSHGVEGSYEQYF	TGCGCCAGCAGCCAAGGGTCCCACGGGGTGGAAGGTTCCTACGAGCAGTACTTC
TRBJ1-5	TRBV14	-	-	CASSRRDQRNFNQPQHF	TGTGCCAGCAGCCGTCGCGATCAGCGGAATTTCAATCAGCCCCAGCATTTT
TRBJ1-1	TRBV5-8	-	-	CASRQGSTEAFF	TGTGCCAGCAGACAAGGGAGCACTGAAGCTTTCTTT
TRBJ1-6	TRBV4-3	-	-	CASSQADSSYNSPLHF	TGCGCCAGCAGCCAAGCGGACAGCTCCTATAATTCACCCCTCCACTTT
TRBJ1-3	TRBV28	TRBD1	-	CASRGNRGNTIYF	TGTGCCAGCCGGGGGAACAGGGGGAACACCATATATTTT
TRBJ2-7	TRBV10-1	-	few	CASSDSSYEQYF	TGCGCCAGCAGTGACAGCTCCTACGAGCAGTACTTC
TRBJ1-1	TRBV28	TRBD1	once	CASSSTHPGTGFLEAFF	TGTGCCAGCAGTTCCACCCACCCTGGGACAGGATTCCTCGAAGCTTTCTTT
TRBJ1-4	TRBV10-3	TRBD1	-	CAISEWDRGDEKLFF	TGTGCCATCAGTGAGTGGGACAGGGGAGATGAAAAACTGTTTTTT
TRBJ1-4	TRBV18	-	-	CASSPSGVDEKLFF	TGTGCCAGCTCACCTTCAGGGGTCGACGAAAAACTGTTTTTT
TRBJ1-1	TRBV21-1	-	-	CASSRAHKNTEAFF	TGTGCCAGCAGCAGGGCGCACAAGAACACTGAAGCTTTCTTT
TRBJ2-1	TRBV15	TRBD2	-	CATSRGTSGDSSYNEQFF	TGTGCCACCAGCCGGGGGACTAGCGGGGACAGCTCCTACAATGAGCAGTTCTTC
TRBJ2-3	TRBV28	TRBD2	once	CASSAGLAGGPPRRDTQYF	TGTGCCAGCAGCGCCGGACTAGCGGGAGGCCCGCCCCGACGAGATACGCAGTATTTT
TRBJ2-5	TRBV28	TRBD2	-	CASRLAGGETQYF	TGTGCCAGCAGACTAGCGGGAGGTGAGACCCAGTACTTC
TRBJ2-6	TRBV10-1	TRBD1	-	CAWGQVLPGANVLTF	TGCGCGTGGGGACAGGTGCTTCCTGGGGCCAACGTCCTGACTTTC
TRBJ2-1	TRBV4-1	TRBD2	-	CASSRVGLAVDEQFF	TGCGCCAGCAGCCGCGTAGGACTAGCGGTCGATGAGCAGTTCTTC
TRBJ1-6	TRBV6-5	TRBD1	-	CASSYSYRGGNSPLHF	TGTGCCAGCAGTTACTCCTACAGGGGGGGAAATTCACCCCTCCACTTT
TRBJ1-6	TRBV7-2	-	-	CASSLESGDNSPLHF	TGTGCCAGCAGCTTAGAGTCAGGGGACAATTCACCCCTCCACTTT
TRBJ1-4	TRBV6-6	TRBD1	-	CASSPGTGVETNEKLFF	TGTGCCAGCAGTCCAGGGACAGGGGTTGAGACTAATGAAAAACTGTTTTTT
TRBJ2-1	TRBV6-5	-	-	CAITGLRRSYNEQFF	TGTGCCATAACGGGACTCCGACGCTCCTACAATGAGCAGTTCTTC
TRBJ1-5	TRBV23-1	TRBD1	-	CASSQSVFGQGNQPQHF	TGCGCCAGCAGTCAATCCGTCTTTGGACAGGGCAATCAGCCCCAGCATTTT
TRBJ2-5	TRBV7-6	-	-	CASSLKGRETQYF	TGTGCCAGCAGCTTAAAAGGGAGGGAGACCCAGTACTTC